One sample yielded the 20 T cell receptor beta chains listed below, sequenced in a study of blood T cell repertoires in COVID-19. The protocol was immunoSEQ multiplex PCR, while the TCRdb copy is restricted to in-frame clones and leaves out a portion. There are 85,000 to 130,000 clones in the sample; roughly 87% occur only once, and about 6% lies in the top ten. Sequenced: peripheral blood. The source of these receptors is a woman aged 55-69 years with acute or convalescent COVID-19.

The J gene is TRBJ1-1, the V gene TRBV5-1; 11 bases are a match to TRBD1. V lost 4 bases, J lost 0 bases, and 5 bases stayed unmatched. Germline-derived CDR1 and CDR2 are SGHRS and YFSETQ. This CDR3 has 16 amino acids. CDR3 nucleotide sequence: TGCGCCAGCAGCCCTTGGACAGGGGGCATGAACACTGAAGCTTTCTTT. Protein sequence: CASSPWTGGMNTEAFF.

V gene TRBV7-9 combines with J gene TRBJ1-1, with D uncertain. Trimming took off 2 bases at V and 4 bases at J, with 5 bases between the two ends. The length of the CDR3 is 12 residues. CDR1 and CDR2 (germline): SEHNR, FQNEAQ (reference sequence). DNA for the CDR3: TGTGCCAGCAGCTTAATCGGCACTGAAGCTTTCTTT. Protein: CASSLIGTEAFF.

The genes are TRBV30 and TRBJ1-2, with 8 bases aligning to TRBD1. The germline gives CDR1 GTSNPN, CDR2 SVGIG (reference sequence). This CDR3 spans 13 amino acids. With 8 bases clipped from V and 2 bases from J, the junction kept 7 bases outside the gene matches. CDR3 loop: CAGPGQVNYGYTF. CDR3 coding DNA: TGTGCCGGACCGGGACAGGTGAACTATGGCTACACCTTC.

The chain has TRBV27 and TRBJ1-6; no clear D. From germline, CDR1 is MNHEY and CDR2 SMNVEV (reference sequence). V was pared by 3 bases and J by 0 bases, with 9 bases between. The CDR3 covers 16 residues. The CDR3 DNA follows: TGTGCCAGCAGTTTCGACGCTAGCTCCTATAATTCACCCCTCCACTTT. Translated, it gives CASSFDASSYNSPLHF.

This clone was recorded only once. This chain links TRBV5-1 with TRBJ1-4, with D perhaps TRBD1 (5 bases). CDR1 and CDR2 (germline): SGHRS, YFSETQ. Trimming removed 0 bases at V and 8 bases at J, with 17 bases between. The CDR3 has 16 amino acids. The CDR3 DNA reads TGCGCCAGCAGCTTGGAGCCCCGGGGGGGTAAAGAAAAACTGTTTTTT. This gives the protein CASSLEPRGGKEKLFF.

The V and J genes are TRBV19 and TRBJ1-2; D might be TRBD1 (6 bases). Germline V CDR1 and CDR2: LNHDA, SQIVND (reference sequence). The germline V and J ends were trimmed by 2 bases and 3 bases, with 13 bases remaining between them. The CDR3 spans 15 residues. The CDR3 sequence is CASSIFRGTDYGYTF. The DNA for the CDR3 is TGTGCCAGTAGTATATTCAGGGGAACCGACTATGGCTACACCTTC.

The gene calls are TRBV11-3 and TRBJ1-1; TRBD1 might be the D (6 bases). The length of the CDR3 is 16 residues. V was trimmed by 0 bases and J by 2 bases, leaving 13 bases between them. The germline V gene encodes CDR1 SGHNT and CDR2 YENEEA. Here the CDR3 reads CASSLDLGATNTEAFF. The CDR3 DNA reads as TGTGCCAGCAGCTTAGATTTGGGGGCCACCAACACTGAAGCTTTCTTT.

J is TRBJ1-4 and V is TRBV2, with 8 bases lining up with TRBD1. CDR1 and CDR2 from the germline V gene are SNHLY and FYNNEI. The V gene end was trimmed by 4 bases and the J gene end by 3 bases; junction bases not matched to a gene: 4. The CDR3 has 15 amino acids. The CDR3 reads CASSAGGLANEKLFF. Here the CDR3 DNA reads TGTGCCAGCAGTGCAGGGGGCCTGGCTAATGAAAAACTGTTTTTT.

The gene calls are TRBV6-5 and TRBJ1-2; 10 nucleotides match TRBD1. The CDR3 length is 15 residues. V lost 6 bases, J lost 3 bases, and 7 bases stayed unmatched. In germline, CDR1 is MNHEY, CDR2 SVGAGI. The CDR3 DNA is TGTGCCAGCAGGTCGTTCGGGACAGGGGACTATGGCTACACCTTC. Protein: CASRSFGTGDYGYTF.

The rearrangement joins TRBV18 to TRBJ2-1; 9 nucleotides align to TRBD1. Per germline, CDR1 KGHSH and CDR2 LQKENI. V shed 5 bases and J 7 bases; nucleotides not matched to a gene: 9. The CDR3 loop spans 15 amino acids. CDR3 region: CASSSSTGGGNEQFF. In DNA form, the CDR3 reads TGTGCCAGCTCATCGTCGACAGGGGGTGGGAATGAGCAGTTCTTC. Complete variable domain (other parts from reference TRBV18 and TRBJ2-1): NAGVMQNPRHLVRRRGQEARLRCSPMKGHSHVYWYRQLPEEGLKFMVYLQKENIIDESGMPKERFSAEFPKEGPSILRIQQVVRGDSAAYFCASSSSTGGGNEQFFGPGTRLTVL.

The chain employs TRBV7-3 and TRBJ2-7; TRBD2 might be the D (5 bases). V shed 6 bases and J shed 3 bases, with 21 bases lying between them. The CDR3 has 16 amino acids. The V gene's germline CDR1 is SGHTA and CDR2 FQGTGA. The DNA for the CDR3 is TGTGCCAGCAGGAGCCCGGACCCCCGCCGGGGCTACGAGCAGTACGTC. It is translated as CASRSPDPRRGYEQYV.

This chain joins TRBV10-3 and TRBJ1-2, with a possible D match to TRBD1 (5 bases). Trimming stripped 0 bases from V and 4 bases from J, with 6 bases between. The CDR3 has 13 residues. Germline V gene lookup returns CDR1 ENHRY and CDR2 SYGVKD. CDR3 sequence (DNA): TGTGCCATCAGTGAGTCTGACAGCTATGGCTACACCTTC. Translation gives CAISESDSYGYTF.

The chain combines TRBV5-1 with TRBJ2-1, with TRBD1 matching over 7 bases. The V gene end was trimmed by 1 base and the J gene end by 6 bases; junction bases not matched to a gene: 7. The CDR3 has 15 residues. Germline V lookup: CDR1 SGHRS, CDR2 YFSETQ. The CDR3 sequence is CASSLNRPGGNEQFF. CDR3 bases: TGCGCCAGCAGCTTGAATAGGCCAGGGGGCAATGAGCAGTTCTTC.

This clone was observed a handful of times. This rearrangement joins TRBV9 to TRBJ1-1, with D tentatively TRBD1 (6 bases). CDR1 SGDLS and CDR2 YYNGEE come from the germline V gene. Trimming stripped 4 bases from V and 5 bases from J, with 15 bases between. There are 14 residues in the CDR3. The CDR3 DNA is TGTGCCAGCAGCTCTCCCAGGGGCGGGACTGAAGCTTTCTTT. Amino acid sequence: CASSSPRGGTEAFF.

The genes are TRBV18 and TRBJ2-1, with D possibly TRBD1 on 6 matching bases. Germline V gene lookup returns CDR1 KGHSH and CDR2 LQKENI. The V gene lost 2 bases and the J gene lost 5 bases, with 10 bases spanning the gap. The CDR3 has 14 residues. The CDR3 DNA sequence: TGTGCCAGCTCACCAGGTCCAGGGGACAATGAGCAGTTCTTC. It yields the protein CASSPGPGDNEQFF.

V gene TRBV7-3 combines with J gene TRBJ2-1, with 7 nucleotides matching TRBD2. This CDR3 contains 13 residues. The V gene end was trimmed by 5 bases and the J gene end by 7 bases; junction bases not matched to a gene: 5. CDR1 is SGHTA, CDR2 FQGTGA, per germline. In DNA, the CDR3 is TGTGCCAGCAGCCCCGGGACTACAAATGAGCAGTTCTTC. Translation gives CASSPGTTNEQFF.

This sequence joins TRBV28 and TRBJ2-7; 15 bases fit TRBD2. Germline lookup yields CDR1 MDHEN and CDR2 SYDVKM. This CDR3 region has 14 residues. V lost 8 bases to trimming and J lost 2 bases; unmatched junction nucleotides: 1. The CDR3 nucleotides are TGTGCCAGCGGGACTAGCGGGAGGACCTACGAGCAGTACTTC. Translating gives CASGTSGRTYEQYF.

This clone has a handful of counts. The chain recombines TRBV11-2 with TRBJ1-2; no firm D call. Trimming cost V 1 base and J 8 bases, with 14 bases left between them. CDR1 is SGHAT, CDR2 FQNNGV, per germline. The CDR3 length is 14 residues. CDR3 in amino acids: CASSLGWAVGGYTF. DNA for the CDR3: TGTGCCAGCAGCTTAGGGTGGGCTGTAGGAGGCTACACCTTC.

CDR3 sequence reads: CASSLDIRVGTEAFF. The CDR3 DNA follows: TGTGCCAGCAGCTTAGATATCCGGGTCGGCACTGAAGCTTTCTTT. This chain connects TRBV11-1 to TRBJ1-1; no definite D call. V lost 1 base and J lost 4, with 13 bases in between. The CDR3 loop spans 15 amino acids. CDR1 is SGHAT, CDR2 FQDESV, per germline (reference sequence).

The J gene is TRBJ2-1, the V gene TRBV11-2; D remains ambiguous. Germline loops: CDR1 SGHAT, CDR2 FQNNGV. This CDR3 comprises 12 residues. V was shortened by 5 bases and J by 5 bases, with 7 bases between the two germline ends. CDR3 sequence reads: CASSRTDNEQFF. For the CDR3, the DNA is TGTGCCAGCAGCAGAACTGACAATGAGCAGTTCTTC.